A single sample gave rise to the 7 T cell receptor beta chains below, sequenced in a study of CD8 T cells in ankylosing spondylitis. MiXCR was run by TCRdb on the 5' RACE reads, yielding one entry per CDR3 protein. The table has 150,000 or so distinct CDR3 sequences, around 20% seen once. Sequencing was carried out using blood, either unsorted or a sorted T cell fraction (not recorded which). These TCRs come from a male donor with ankylosing spondylitis or in good health (not recorded which).

The CDR3 nucleotides read TGTGCCAGTAGTCCTTCCTTGGAGACTGAAGCTTTCTTT. Its protein is CASSPSLETEAFF. The chain employs TRBV19 and TRBJ1-1; D ambiguous. Between the trimmed V and J ends, which lost 5 bases and 5 bases, there was a span of 12 bases. CDR1 is LNHDA and CDR2 is SQIVND in the germline V gene (reference sequence). This CDR3 has 13 residues.

This clonotype was seen repeatedly, ten times or more. The chain joins TRBV12-3 or TRBV12-4 to TRBJ2-7, with a tentative D call TRBD1 (6 bases). V was trimmed by 5 bases and J by 6 bases, leaving 11 bases between them. CDR3 length: 12 amino acids. The chain's CDR3 is CASSLQGSEQYF. The CDR3 DNA is TGTGCCAGCAGTCTACAGGGCTCCGAGCAGTACTTC.

This clonotype was seen only a few times. The J gene is TRBJ2-1, the V gene TRBV2; maybe TRBD2 (6 bases). Between the trimmed V and J ends, which lost 6 bases and 6 bases, there was a span of 12 bases. This CDR3 region has 13 residues. The germline V gene encodes CDR1 SNHLY and CDR2 FYNNEI. The CDR3 here is CASSGLGGNEQFF. CDR3 in DNA: TGTGCCAGCAGCGGGCTGGGGGGCAATGAGCAGTTCTTC.

Written as DNA, the CDR3 is TGTGCCAGCAGCTTGTTCCAGGGGGCTTGGTACTTC. Protein: CASSLFQGAWYF. The chain joins TRBV5-4 to TRBJ2-7; 8 bases are shared with TRBD1. V dropped 1 base and J dropped 12; count of bases not matched to a gene: 6. Germline V gene data show CDR1 as SGHNT and CDR2 as YYREEE (reference sequence). The CDR3 contains 12 residues.

This clonotype showed up just once. The V and J genes are TRBV20-1 and TRBJ2-2, with 12 bases matching TRBD2. Germline V gives CDR1 DFQATT, CDR2 SNEGSKA (reference sequence). V lost 6 bases, J lost 1 base, and 6 bases stayed unmatched. This CDR3 has 16 amino acids. CDR3 region: CSALGLAGRNTGELFF. The DNA for the CDR3 is TGCAGTGCCCTCGGACTAGCGGGAAGGAACACCGGGGAGCTGTTTTTT.

The chain links TRBV5-1 to TRBJ2-1, with 10 bases identical to TRBD2. This CDR3 region has 14 residues. The trim removed 0 bases at V and 12 bases at J, leaving 6 bases unmatched. Per the germline V gene, CDR1 is SGHRS and CDR2 is YFSETQ. CDR3 sequence reads: CASSLVLAGEAQFF. CDR3 in DNA: TGCGCCAGCAGCTTGGTCCTAGCGGGGGAAGCGCAGTTCTTC.

The chain has TRBV6-2 or TRBV6-3 and TRBJ1-2; TRBD1 agrees at 7 bases. The length of the CDR3 is 15 residues. The trim removed 6 bases at V and 7 bases at J, leaving 14 bases unmatched. CDR1 MNHEY and CDR2 SVGEGT come from the germline V gene. DNA of the CDR3: TGTGCCAGCAGACGAAGGGGGGACAGTTTTGCTGGCTACACCTTC. It is translated as CASRRRGDSFAGYTF.